This T cell receptor beta chain emerged from a study of T cell responses to AZD1222 COVID-19 vaccine. Clones were read by immunoSEQ multiplex PCR, and TCRdb kept only the in-frame ones, dropping some. The table records some 150,000 clones, 92% of them present only once. Sequences were derived from peripheral blood, sampled on day 0 of MenACWY control vaccination. This receptor was taken from an adult in good health.

As DNA, the CDR3 is TGTGCCAGCAGCCTCGGCGCGAAGGGGTTCGAAAAACTGTTTTTT. This encodes CASSLGAKGFEKLFF. The gene calls are TRBV5-5 and TRBJ1-4, with TRBD1 as a possible D gene (5 bases). V was cut by 4 bases and J by 8 bases, with 18 bases left in between. The CDR3 totals 15 residues. Germline CDR1 is SGHKS and CDR2 is YYEKEE (reference sequence).